A single sample is the source of the 6 T cell receptor beta chains below, sequenced in a study of hypomethylating agent response in myelodysplastic syndrome. The repertoire was sequenced with immunoSEQ multiplex PCR; TCRdb's copy has only in-frame clones and lacks some. The sample contains around 3,300 clones, roughly four fifths of which appear only once. The material was bone marrow, obtained before or after starting hypomethylating agent treatment for myelodysplastic syndrome (not recorded which). Receptors originate from a human donor with myelodysplastic syndrome.

The chain couples TRBV5-1 to TRBJ1-3; 8 positions agree with TRBD1. V was pared by 4 bases and J by 0 bases, with 6 bases of the junction left unmatched. The CDR3 has 16 residues. Germline-derived CDR1 and CDR2 are SGHRS and YFSETQ. CDR3 nucleotides: TGCGCCAGCAGCATCGGGACAGGCTACTCTGGAAACACCATATATTTT. Its translation: CASSIGTGYSGNTIYF.

The rearrangement uses TRBV19 and TRBJ2-1, with D possibly matching TRBD1 (5 bases). The V end was cut by 8 bases, the J end by 5 bases, with 10 bases between. The CDR3 is made up of 12 amino acids. The V gene's germline CDR1 is LNHDA and CDR2 SQIVND (reference sequence). DNA of the CDR3: TGTGCCAGTTGGGGCACGGACAATGAGCAGTTCTTC. Its protein is CASWGTDNEQFF.

J is TRBJ2-5 and V is TRBV7-9; 7 nucleotides match TRBD1. This CDR3 comprises 15 residues. Looked up from germline, CDR1 is SEHNR and CDR2 is FQNEAQ (reference sequence). The V gene end was trimmed by 2 bases and the J gene end by 5 bases; junction bases not matched to a gene: 8. CDR3 sequence reads: CASSLNRGRGETQYF. The CDR3 DNA is TGTGCCAGCAGCTTAAACAGGGGACGGGGCGAGACCCAGTACTTC.

The chain is built from TRBV18 and TRBJ2-7; no definite D call. The ends were cut back, 3 bases at V and 3 bases at J, with 9 bases in the middle. The CDR3 length is 13 residues. Per the germline V gene, CDR1 is KGHSH and CDR2 is LQKENI. As DNA, the CDR3 is TGTGCCAGCTCACCCCAAGTCAGCTACGAGCAGTACTTC. This gives the protein CASSPQVSYEQYF.

V usage is TRBV9 and J usage is TRBJ2-7; D gene uncertain. The CDR3 covers 14 residues. Germline assignment: CDR1 SGDLS and CDR2 YYNGEE. Between the trimmed V and J ends, which lost 0 bases and 2 bases, there was a span of 9 bases. CDR3 loop: CASSVGPITYEQYF. CDR3 DNA sequence: TGTGCCAGCAGCGTAGGCCCGATTACCTACGAGCAGTACTTC.

The J gene is TRBJ2-7, the V gene TRBV4-1; 9 bases match TRBD1. V lost 3 bases to trimming and J lost 4 bases; unmatched junction nucleotides: 10. Germline loops: CDR1 MGHRA, CDR2 YSYEKL. CDR3 length: 16 amino acids. The CDR3 region has the DNA TGCGCCAGCAGCCAGGGGGTGGGGACAGGGCCTTACGAGCAGTACTTC. Translated, it gives CASSQGVGTGPYEQYF.